Following are 28 T cell receptor beta chains from one sample sequenced in a study of vaccination effects on CD4 cells after COVID-19 (dated by TCRdb to 2021 to 2024). These TCRs are of unknown antigen specificity. In the ViraFEST assay, PBMC were stimulated with viral peptide pools, and antigen-specific CD4+ T cell clonotypes were then identified by expansion using TCR sequencing. After less than 13 days of culture, CD4+ T cells were isolated with the EasySep CD4+ T cell isolation kit. Two doses of either the BNT162b2 or the mRNA-1273 mRNA SARS-CoV-2 vaccine were administered to participants. The protocol used for the library was the immunoSEQ multiplex PCR assay. Drawn from immuneACCESS, this table holds only the in-frame rearrangements with V and J called that TCRdb kept. Clones are partly lost; checked studies trace under half to an unresolved V gene and leave the rest unexplained. This sample comprises around 81,000 clones, 60% to 80% of them detected only once. The biggest ten clones account for more than 1% of the sample.

Specimen: CD4+ T cells from PBMCs cultured with HCoV-OC43 spike peptides, collected after COVID-19 vaccination. Interpreted using the paper, the cell subset or site label stands for: HCoV-OC43 spike overlapping peptide pool stimulation. Receptor source: a human donor who received a COVID-19 vaccine.

The gene calls are TRBV5-1 and TRBJ2-5; 8 bases agree with TRBD1. Germline CDR1 and CDR2: SGHRS and YFSETQ. With V trimmed by 6 bases and J by 1 base, 5 bases remained unmatched. This CDR3 is built from 14 residues. CDR3 sequence reads: CASNRDRSQETQYF. In DNA, the CDR3 is TGCGCCAGCAACCGGGACAGGAGCCAAGAGACCCAGTACTTC. The entire variable domain, with the rest obtained from reference TRBV5-1 and TRBJ2-5, is as follows: KAGVTQTPRYLIKTRGQQVTLSCSPISGHRSVSWYQQTPGQGLQFLFEYFSETQRNKGNFPGRFSGRQFSNSRSEMNVSTLELGDSALYLCASNRDRSQETQYFGPGTRLLVL.

The chain recombines TRBV5-5 with TRBJ1-2, with D perhaps TRBD1 (5 bases). The length of the CDR3 is 14 residues. With 1 base removed from V and 0 bases from J, the gap between germline ends came to 7 bases. Per the germline V gene, CDR1 is SGHKS and CDR2 is YYEKEE (reference sequence). The CDR3 DNA sequence: TGTGCCAGCAGCTTGTCGACAGCTAACTATGGCTACACCTTC. Amino acids: CASSLSTANYGYTF.

V and J are TRBV6-5 and TRBJ1-5, with D unresolved. The germline V gene encodes CDR1 MNHEY and CDR2 SVGAGI. This CDR3 region has 13 residues. V was shortened by 2 bases and J by 6 bases, with 8 bases between the two germline ends. In DNA form, the CDR3 reads TGTGCCAGCAGTTACGGTTACAGTCAGCCCCAGCATTTT. This gives the protein CASSYGYSQPQHF.

This clone was recorded a few times. The CDR3 nucleotides read TGTGCCAGCAGGGAGGACAACTACGAGCAGTACGTC. This translates into CASREDNYEQYV. The chain combines TRBV2 with TRBJ2-7; D is tentatively TRBD1 or TRBD2 (5 bases each). Germline-derived CDR1 and CDR2 are SNHLY and FYNNEI. V lost 6 bases and J lost 3, with 9 bases in between. The CDR3 runs to 12 residues.

The chain links TRBV2 to TRBJ2-2; D call uncertain. Trimming shortened V by 4 bases and J by 0 bases, and 9 bases separated the two germline ends. Germline V gene lookup returns CDR1 SNHLY and CDR2 FYNNEI. The CDR3 runs to 15 residues. The CDR3 DNA is TGTGCCAGCAGTGGTCGGCTTGCGAACACCGGGGAGCTGTTTTTT. It codes for CASSGRLANTGELFF.

The V and J genes are TRBV6-6 and TRBJ2-1; 13 bases align to TRBD2. This CDR3 has 16 residues. Germline lookup yields CDR1 MNHNY and CDR2 SVGAGI (reference sequence). J was trimmed by 6 bases and V by 7 bases; bases with no gene match: 9. CDR3 in amino acids: CASIQRLAGGPNEQFF. As DNA, the CDR3 is TGTGCCAGCATCCAAAGACTAGCGGGGGGACCCAATGAGCAGTTCTTC.

The chain recombines TRBV24-1 with TRBJ2-3; 12 bases are shared with TRBD2. J gave up 2 bases and V 4 bases, and 6 bases lay outside the gene matches. CDR1 is KGHDR and CDR2 is SFDVKD in the germline V gene. The CDR3 extends over 17 amino acids. For the CDR3, the DNA is TGTGCCACCAGTGACCGACTAGCGGGGGACGTCACAGATACGCAGTATTTT. Residues: CATSDRLAGDVTDTQYF.

The rearrangement joins TRBV5-1 to TRBJ1-2; D unclear. Trimming took 4 bases from V and 1 from J, leaving 14 bases between them. CDR1 and CDR2 (germline): SGHRS, YFSETQ. The CDR3 runs to 15 residues. The CDR3 region is CASSPTRGFNYGYTF. CDR3 DNA: TGCGCCAGCAGCCCGACTCGTGGGTTTAACTATGGCTACACCTTC.

The gene calls are TRBV19 and TRBJ2-3; D is unresolved. CDR3 size: 16 residues. Germline CDR1 is LNHDA and CDR2 is SQIVND (reference sequence). Trimming left V 5 bases short and J 2 bases short, with 17 bases between. CDR3 protein: CASSQNQEMDTDTQYF. The CDR3 bases are TGTGCCAGTAGTCAAAATCAGGAAATGGACACAGATACGCAGTATTTT.

The rearrangement joins TRBV2 to TRBJ2-7, with D perhaps TRBD1 (5 bases). Trimming took 6 bases from V and 3 from J, leaving 12 bases between them. This CDR3 has 13 residues. Germline CDR1 SNHLY, CDR2 FYNNEI. CDR3 DNA sequence: TGTGCCAGCAGAGAAACAGGCGGCTACGAGCAGTACGTC. Protein: CASRETGGYEQYV.

Here the CDR3 DNA reads TGCGCCAGCAGCCAGACACGTCCCAACACCGGGGAGCTGTTTTTT. Its protein product is CASSQTRPNTGELFF. V is TRBV4-1 and J is TRBJ2-2; D is uncertain. V gave up 3 bases and J gave up 2 bases, with 10 bases separating them. Germline CDR1 reads MGHRA; CDR2 reads YSYEKL. This CDR3 has 15 residues.

DNA of the CDR3: TGTGCCAGCAGCTTCCGGACTAGCGGGGGAATAAGAGAGACCCAGTACTTC. Amino acids: CASSFRTSGGIRETQYF. The chain joins TRBV5-6 to TRBJ2-5; 13 bases are a match to TRBD2. Germline CDR1 reads SGHDT; CDR2 reads YYEEEE. This CDR3 is built from 17 residues. V lost 2 bases and J lost 4; bases outside the gene matches: 8.

The rearrangement joins TRBV2 to TRBJ1-2; no firm D call. Germline loops: CDR1 SNHLY, CDR2 FYNNEI. Trimming cost V 4 bases and J 8 bases, with 11 bases left between them. The CDR3 spans 12 residues. CDR3 loop: CASSGQYVGYTF. The CDR3 DNA sequence: TGTGCCAGCAGTGGGCAGTACGTGGGCTACACCTTC.

This chain uses TRBV10-1 with TRBJ1-1; D unresolved. CDR1 is WNHNN and CDR2 is SYGVQD in the germline V gene (reference sequence). CDR3 length: 14 residues. V lost 5 bases and J lost 4, with 14 bases in between. This chain's CDR3 is CASSSTPAVTEAFF. The CDR3 nucleotides are TGCGCCAGCAGTTCAACCCCGGCAGTCACTGAAGCTTTCTTT.

This clone appeared a few times. The rearrangement uses TRBV5-1 and TRBJ2-5; D tentatively fits TRBD1 or TRBD2 (5 bases each). The V gene lost 0 bases and the J gene lost 0 bases, with 9 bases spanning the gap. The CDR3 is 15 residues long. Germline CDR1 reads SGHRS; CDR2 reads YFSETQ. The CDR3 loop reads CASSLGDRDQETQYF. The CDR3 coding sequence is TGCGCCAGCAGCTTGGGGGACCGGGACCAAGAGACCCAGTACTTC.

The genes are TRBV12-1 and TRBJ1-2. TRBV12-1 counts as a pseudogene. The CDR3 loop spans 15 amino acids. CDR3 loop: CASSPRGDTIYGYTF. The DNA of the CDR3 is TGTGCCAGCAGCCCTCGGGGAGACACCATCTATGGCTACACCTTC.

This chain connects TRBV5-1 to TRBJ1-2, with 10 bases that match TRBD1. The CDR3 covers 16 residues. Trimming took 0 bases from V and 8 from J; bases not matched to a gene: 10. The germline gives CDR1 SGHRS, CDR2 YFSETQ. DNA for the CDR3: TGCGCCAGCAGCTTGGAAGGGACAGGGGCCCGTCGGGGCTACACCTTC. This codes for CASSLEGTGARRGYTF.

The count of this clone is one. The J gene is TRBJ1-6, the V gene TRBV7-9, with a weak D call TRBD1 (6 bases). Germline CDR1 SEHNR, CDR2 FQNEAQ (reference sequence). V lost 8 bases to trimming and J lost 9 bases, with 14 bases between them. The CDR3 consists of 13 residues. CDR3 nucleotide sequence: TGTGCCAGCTCCGGGGGGCCGGGTTCACCCCTCCACTTT. Translation: CASSGGPGSPLHF.

V and J are TRBV6-1 and TRBJ2-1; TRBD1 agrees at 9 bases. Germline CDR1 is MNHNS and CDR2 is SASEGT. CDR3 length equals 15 residues. V lost 2 bases and J lost 7; bases outside the gene matches: 6. The CDR3 DNA reads as TGTGCCAGCAGTGAACCGGGACAGGGCCCAAATGAGCAGTTCTTC. Residues: CASSEPGQGPNEQFF.

CDR3 DNA sequence: TGCGCCAGCAGCAACAAGGGACTAGACCAAGAGACCCAGTACTTC. It specifies CASSNKGLDQETQYF. V usage is TRBV5-1 and J usage is TRBJ2-5; 8 bases are shared with TRBD2. CDR1 is SGHRS, CDR2 YFSETQ, per germline. The CDR3 totals 15 residues. V shed 4 bases and J 0 bases; nucleotides not matched to a gene: 5.

This clone was recorded a few times. The chain carries TRBV2 and TRBJ1-3; D unclear. CDR1 and CDR2 (germline): SNHLY, FYNNEI. The CDR3 is 15 residues long. V was pared by 2 bases and J by 3 bases, with 11 bases between. The CDR3 reads CASSEYGLNGNTIYF. Written as DNA, the CDR3 is TGTGCCAGCAGTGAATATGGGCTTAATGGAAACACCATATATTTT.

This clone occurred a few times. This chain uses TRBV13 with TRBJ2-2; 10 nucleotides align to TRBD2. The junction had 5 bases not matched to a gene; V was cut back by 5 bases and J by 5 bases. The CDR3 runs 15 residues. Per the germline V gene, CDR1 is PRHDT and CDR2 is FYEKMQ (reference sequence). The CDR3 region is CASSQAGGRTGELFF. In DNA form, the CDR3 reads TGTGCCAGCAGCCAAGCGGGGGGGCGGACCGGGGAGCTGTTTTTT.

CDR3 in DNA: TGTGCCAGCAGCCGCCGGACAGGGGGATATGATACGCAGTATTTT. This codes for CASSRRTGGYDTQYF. The chain has TRBV7-2 and TRBJ2-3, with 10 bases that match TRBD1. The CDR3 is 15 amino acids. V lost 5 bases and J lost 6; bases outside the gene matches: 8. Germline V lookup: CDR1 SGHTA, CDR2 FQGNSA.

This sequence joins TRBV7-2 and TRBJ1-2, with 11 bases identical to TRBD1. The CDR3 length is 13 residues. Germline loops: CDR1 SGHTA, CDR2 FQGNSA. The trim removed 6 bases at V and 6 bases at J, leaving 3 bases unmatched. Written as DNA, the CDR3 is TGTGCCAGCAGGCGGACAGGGGGCGATGGCTACACCTTC. Translated: CASRRTGGDGYTF.

V usage is TRBV11-1 and J usage is TRBJ2-5; tentatively, D is TRBD1 (6 bases). V shed 5 bases and J shed 4 bases, with 14 bases lying between them. Germline CDR1 reads SGHAT; CDR2 reads FQDESV (reference sequence). The CDR3 is 14 amino acids. CDR3: CASSVLTGRETQYF. The CDR3 DNA reads as TGTGCCAGCAGCGTACTTACAGGGAGAGAGACCCAGTACTTC.

This chain connects TRBV5-1 to TRBJ2-3, with no clear D. Trimming shortened V by 1 base and J by 8 bases, and 8 bases separated the two germline ends. Germline values: CDR1 SGHRS, CDR2 YFSETQ. CDR3 length equals 12 residues. CDR3 region: CASSLIVGTQYF. For the CDR3, the DNA is TGCGCCAGCAGCTTGATAGTCGGTACGCAGTATTTT.

The rearrangement links TRBV6-5 to TRBJ1-5; 8 bases match TRBD1. Trimming removed 5 bases from V and 4 bases from J; junction bases left unmatched: 4. In germline, CDR1 is MNHEY, CDR2 SVGAGI. The CDR3 is 14 amino acids. The CDR3 spells CASSRDRSNQPQHF. CDR3 nucleotide sequence: TGTGCCAGCAGTAGGGACAGGTCTAATCAGCCCCAGCATTTT.

The chain carries TRBV2 and TRBJ1-6; TRBD1 aligns across 7 bases. V lost 6 bases, J lost 7 bases, and 6 bases stayed unmatched. CDR3 length equals 14 residues. Germline V gene data show CDR1 as SNHLY and CDR2 as FYNNEI. The CDR3: CASRGTAANSPLHF. The CDR3 DNA follows: TGTGCCAGCAGGGGGACAGCAGCCAATTCACCCCTCCACTTT.